This record covers a single T cell receptor beta chain. Its matching antigen is unknown. This sample is part of a study of early T cells in non-severe SARS-CoV-2 infection. In the study overall: With bulk RNA from unsorted whole blood as input, sequencing yielded unpaired chains.

V was shortened by 3 bases and J by 7 bases, with 15 bases between the two germline ends. This CDR3 is built from 14 residues. Germline V lookup: CDR1 LGHDT, CDR2 YNNKEL (reference sequence). Notes on the study in general: Database matching using VDJdb favored anti-spike CD8 responses, with private and CD4 specificities left missing.

TCRdb analysed the 5' RACE reads with MiXCR anew, one entry per CDR3 protein. Among approximately 46,000 distinct CDR3 sequences, roughly 9.3% were seen once, and the ten largest hold approximately 15%. The material sequenced was whole blood. The rearrangement joins TRBV3-1 to TRBJ1-2; weak D call: TRBD1 (6 bases). This TCR was recovered from an adult who was a healthcare worker with PCR-confirmed SARS-CoV-2 infection or an uninfected control (not recorded which). The CDR3 DNA sequence: TGTGCCAGCAGCCAGGACACAGGGATTGCTGGCTACACCTTC. Translating gives CASSQDTGIAGYTF.